The T cell receptor (beta chain) described here comes from a study of blood T cell repertoires in COVID-19. Assay: immunoSEQ multiplex PCR; the TCRdb copy retains only in-frame clones and omits some. This sample carries 50,000 to 60,000 clones, 70% to 90% of them seen once, and the ten largest clones take 7.4%. This CDR3 is built from 15 residues. CDR1 MNHEY and CDR2 SMNVEV come from the germline V gene (reference sequence). With 4 bases clipped from V and 4 bases from J, the junction kept 8 bases outside the gene matches. The J gene is TRBJ1-2, the V gene TRBV27; TRBD1 agrees at 8 bases. The sample comprised peripheral blood. This TCR was sampled from a human donor with active COVID-19. The donor label of this sample is uncertain. DNA of the CDR3: TGTGCCAGCAGTTCGCGACAGGGGTTAAGCTATGGCTACACCTTC. This translates into CASSSRQGLSYGYTF.